This TCR beta chain was profiled in a study of cytomegalovirus exposure and HLA in healthy donors. The PCR had 60 Vbeta and 13 Jbeta primers. Data came from immunoSEQ multiplex PCR; TCRdb stores just in-frame clones and leaves some out. The profile shows fewer than 85,000 clones, roughly 82% of them singletons. Study-wide results and limits: Later analysis showed most CMV-associated TCR beta chains appearing HLA-restricted. Later genetic work tied a missense DCLRE1C variant to beta-chain V and J trimming.

About this clone itself: Its specificity is unknown.

Sample: PBMCs. The clonotype originates from a male donor in good health and CMV-seropositive.

The CDR3 region has the DNA TGTGCCAGCAGCTTCCTTGTCACTGAAGCTTTCTTT. Translating it yields CASSFLVTEAFF. The V and J genes are TRBV7-3 and TRBJ1-1; D ambiguous. V was cut by 3 bases and J by 4 bases, with 6 bases left in between. The CDR3 loop spans 12 amino acids. Germline-derived CDR1 and CDR2 are SGHTA and FQGTGA.